A single sample gave rise to the 24 T cell receptor beta chains below, sequenced in a study of blood T cell repertoires in COVID-19. The method was immunoSEQ multiplex PCR; TCRdb's version includes in-frame clones alone and lacks a portion of them. The sample has around 250,000 clones; 70% to 90% are singletons. The material sequenced was peripheral blood. Receptors originate from a man aged 60 to 69 who had recovered from COVID-19.

This clone was observed a handful of times. The chain links TRBV3-1 (or the pseudogene TRBV3-2) to TRBJ2-2; TRBD2 matches at 10 bases. The length of the CDR3 is 16 residues. Germline V gene data show CDR1 as LGHDT and CDR2 as YNNKEL (reference sequence). V trimming: 2 bases; J trimming: 9 bases; junction bases outside the gene matches: 9. Here the CDR3 reads CASSQTSGMSSRELFF. The CDR3 bases are TGTGCCAGCAGCCAAACTAGCGGGATGAGCTCGCGGGAGCTGTTTTTT.

This chain links TRBV19 with TRBJ1-1; no reliable D call. Trimming shortened V by 4 bases and J by 8 bases, and 17 bases separated the two germline ends. This CDR3 contains 14 residues. Germline V gene data show CDR1 as LNHDA and CDR2 as SQIVND (reference sequence). The CDR3 spells CASSTPGVHAEAFF. The CDR3 nucleotides read TGTGCCAGTAGTACCCCCGGTGTTCACGCGGAAGCTTTCTTT.

The rearrangement links TRBV5-5 to TRBJ2-5, with TRBD2 matching 7 bases. The J segment lost 5 bases and the V segment lost 3 bases, leaving 1 base of the junction unmatched. The CDR3 has 12 residues. CDR1 and CDR2 from the germline V gene are SGHKS and YYEKEE (reference sequence). The CDR3 region is CASSWGGETQYF. CDR3 nucleotides: TGTGCCAGCAGCTGGGGGGGTGAGACCCAGTACTTC. Complete variable domain (other parts from reference TRBV5-5 and TRBJ2-5): DAGVTQSPTHLIKTRGQQVTLRCSPISGHKSVSWYQQVLGQGPQFIFQYYEKEERGRGNFPDRFSARQFPNYSSELNVNALLLGDSALYLCASSWGGETQYFGPGTRLLVL.

This clone came up once. This chain connects TRBV6-2 or TRBV6-3 to TRBJ2-1; TRBD2 might be the D (6 bases). The CDR3 loop spans 18 amino acids. With 0 bases removed from V and 6 bases from J, the gap between germline ends came to 21 bases. Per the germline V gene, CDR1 is MNHEY and CDR2 is SVGEGT. CDR3 protein: CASSYSISRDSQGNEQFF. The DNA of the CDR3 is TGTGCCAGCAGTTACTCGATTAGTCGGGACTCTCAGGGCAATGAGCAGTTCTTC.

The sample holds one count of this clone. The J gene is TRBJ2-5, the V gene TRBV19; 8 bases agree with TRBD2. Germline CDR1 and CDR2: LNHDA and SQIVND (reference sequence). The CDR3 consists of 14 residues. Trimming took 5 bases from V and 5 from J; bases not matched to a gene: 7. CDR3 amino acids: CASSPGGAGETQYF. In DNA form, the CDR3 reads TGTGCCAGTAGTCCCGGGGGGGCCGGTGAGACCCAGTACTTC.

J is TRBJ2-2 and V is TRBV19; 9 bases map to TRBD1. V shed 7 bases and J 0 bases; nucleotides not matched to a gene: 6. Germline lookup yields CDR1 LNHDA and CDR2 SQIVND (reference sequence). This CDR3 has 16 residues. CDR3 in amino acids: CASTPGQGANTGELFF. The CDR3 coding sequence is TGTGCCAGTACCCCGGGACAGGGCGCGAACACCGGGGAGCTGTTTTTT.

The chain joins TRBV19 to TRBJ2-2, with D uncertain. V was pared by 4 bases and J by 7 bases, with 10 bases between. CDR1 and CDR2 (germline): LNHDA, SQIVND (reference sequence). The CDR3 has 13 residues. The CDR3, as DNA: TGTGCCAGTAGTACCGATCGGTTCGGGGAGCTGTTTTTT. It is translated as CASSTDRFGELFF.

The V gene is TRBV28, the J gene TRBJ1-5; no reliable D call. V was clipped by 7 bases and J by 6 bases, with 16 bases between them. The V gene's germline CDR1 is MDHEN and CDR2 SYDVKM. The length of the CDR3 is 14 residues. The CDR3 DNA reads as TGTGCCAGCAACACTCGAGCGTACGGTCAGCCCCAGCATTTT. Translated, it gives CASNTRAYGQPQHF. Filled out from reference TRBV28 and TRBJ1-5, the complete variable domain reads DVKVTQSSRYLVKRTGEKVFLECVQDMDHENMFWYRQDPGLGLRLIYFSYDVKMKEKGDIPEGYSVSREKKERFSLILESASTNQTSMYLCASNTRAYGQPQHFGDGTRLSIL.

The chain's CDR3 is CATSREPAGGPQGYF. DNA of the CDR3: TGTGCCACCAGCAGAGAGCCAGCGGGAGGGCCTCAGGGGTATTTT. The rearrangement joins TRBV15 to TRBJ2-3; 10 nucleotides line up with TRBD2. The V and J ends lost 0 bases and 14 bases, in that order; junction bases with no gene match: 11. The length of the CDR3 is 15 residues. The germline V gene has CDR1 LNHNV and CDR2 YYDKDF (reference sequence). The variable domain in full, completed from reference TRBV15 and TRBJ2-3, reads DAMVIQNPRYQVTQFGKPVTLSCSQTLNHNVMYWYQQKSSQAPKLLFHYYDKDFNNEADTPDNFQSRRPNTSFCFLDIRSPGLGDTAMYLCATSREPAGGPQGYFGPGTRLTVL.

This chain connects TRBV5-5 to TRBJ2-2, with TRBD2 matching 13 bases. V lost 3 bases and J lost 4; bases outside the gene matches: 3. Germline loops: CDR1 SGHKS, CDR2 YYEKEE (reference sequence). The CDR3 consists of 16 residues. CDR3 sequence: CASSSTSGRLTGELFF. The DNA of the CDR3 is TGTGCCAGCAGCTCGACTAGCGGGAGGCTCACCGGGGAGCTGTTTTTT.

CDR3 residues: CASTSLSGELFF. The CDR3 region has the DNA TGTGCCAGTACCTCCCTCAGTGGGGAGCTGTTTTTT. The chain recombines TRBV19 with TRBJ2-2; D is unclear. V shed 7 bases and J shed 8 bases, with 11 bases lying between them. This CDR3 comprises 12 residues. Germline CDR1 and CDR2: LNHDA and SQIVND (reference sequence).

V and J are TRBV6-1 and TRBJ1-5, with D perhaps TRBD1 (6 bases). CDR1 MNHNS and CDR2 SASEGT come from the germline V gene. The CDR3 totals 16 residues. V was clipped by 4 bases and J by 0 bases, with 13 bases between them. This CDR3 is CASSVGAVGSNQPQHF. The DNA for the CDR3 is TGTGCCAGCAGTGTGGGGGCGGTAGGTAGCAATCAGCCCCAGCATTTT.

The chain carries TRBV18 and TRBJ2-3; tentatively, D is TRBD1 (6 bases). This CDR3 comprises 17 residues. CDR1 is KGHSH, CDR2 LQKENI, per germline. V shed 2 bases and J shed 0 bases, with 15 bases lying between them. The CDR3, as DNA: TGTGCCAGCTCACCAAGAAAGGACAGTTCTAGCACAGATACGCAGTATTTT. This gives the protein CASSPRKDSSSTDTQYF.

The rearrangement joins TRBV28 to TRBJ1-1, with D hard to call. The germline V gene has CDR1 MDHEN and CDR2 SYDVKM. This CDR3 spans 14 amino acids. The V gene lost 3 bases and the J gene lost 2 bases, with 10 bases spanning the gap. CDR3 bases: TGTGCCAGCAGTTTGTTCCGCGGTAACACTGAAGCTTTCTTT. Protein sequence: CASSLFRGNTEAFF.

The V and J genes are TRBV10-3 and TRBJ1-5; 7 positions agree with TRBD1. Per the germline V gene, CDR1 is ENHRY and CDR2 is SYGVKD. The CDR3 consists of 16 residues. V lost 0 bases and J lost 4; bases outside the gene matches: 6. The CDR3, as DNA: TGTGCCATCAGTGAGTCGGGGGACAGCATTAATCAGCCCCAGCATTTT. Residues: CAISESGDSINQPQHF.

This chain uses TRBV7-3 with TRBJ2-2, with TRBD2 matching over 11 bases. The CDR3 spans 15 residues. Trimming at V came to 6 bases and at J to 4 bases, leaving 4 bases not matched to a gene. Germline V CDR1 and CDR2: SGHTA, FQGTGA. The CDR3 loop reads CASSGLAGGTGELFF. CDR3 coding DNA: TGTGCCAGCAGTGGACTAGCGGGTGGCACCGGGGAGCTGTTTTTT.

This clone has only a few counts. The V call is TRBV5-6, the J call TRBJ2-3; TRBD1 aligns across 8 bases. The length of the CDR3 is 17 residues. Per germline, CDR1 SGHDT and CDR2 YYEEEE. The trim removed 0 bases at V and 0 bases at J, leaving 6 bases unmatched. CDR3 protein: CASSLDGRGLSTDTQYF. CDR3 DNA sequence: TGTGCCAGCAGCTTGGATGGCAGGGGGCTCAGCACAGATACGCAGTATTTT.

The V and J genes are TRBV18 and TRBJ2-5; 11 bases align to TRBD1. This CDR3 is built from 17 residues. In germline, CDR1 is KGHSH, CDR2 LQKENI. Losses at the gene ends were 3 bases for V and 2 bases for J; bases not matched to a gene: 8. In DNA form, the CDR3 reads TGTGCCAGCTCACCCCTCGGGACAGGGGGGCCGCAAGAGACCCAGTACTTC. As protein: CASSPLGTGGPQETQYF.

CDR3 sequence: CAGTGFGEAFF. The CDR3 bases are TGTGCCGGAACAGGGTTTGGTGAAGCTTTCTTT. The V and J genes are TRBV30 and TRBJ1-1; TRBD1 is a possible D gene (6 bases). Trimming took off 8 bases at V and 7 bases at J, with 14 bases between the two ends. This CDR3 comprises 11 residues. CDR1 GTSNPN and CDR2 SVGIG come from the germline V gene (reference sequence).

This chain links TRBV7-6 with TRBJ2-2; no clear D gene. Germline V CDR1 and CDR2: SGHVS, FNYEAQ. CDR3 length: 17 residues. The V end was cut by 1 base, the J end by 2 bases, with 14 bases between. CDR3 in amino acids: CASSLELATINTGELFF. For the CDR3, the DNA is TGTGCCAGCAGCTTAGAATTGGCCACCATAAACACCGGGGAGCTGTTTTTT. The entire variable domain, with the rest obtained from reference TRBV7-6 and TRBJ2-2, is as follows: GAGVSQSPRYKVTKRGQDVALRCDPISGHVSLYWYRQALGQGPEFLTYFNYEAQQDKSGLPNDRFSAERPEGSISTLTIQRTEQRDSAMYRCASSLELATINTGELFFGEGSRLTVL.

This clone appeared a few times. The chain is built from TRBV7-9 and TRBJ1-4; TRBD1 might be the D (6 bases). Between the trimmed V and J ends, which lost 2 bases and 5 bases, there was a span of 18 bases. CDR3 length equals 17 residues. Germline V gene data show CDR1 as SEHNR and CDR2 as FQNEAQ (reference sequence). CDR3 nucleotide sequence: TGTGCCAGCAGCTTAAGGGGGACCGGGCCAAGAAATGAAAAACTGTTTTTT. It is translated as CASSLRGTGPRNEKLFF.

V gene TRBV30 combines with J gene TRBJ1-4; 9 positions match TRBD1. The germline V gene encodes CDR1 GTSNPN and CDR2 SVGIG (reference sequence). V shed 5 bases, J shed 8 bases, and the junction held 12 bases outside the gene matches. This CDR3 is 15 amino acids long. CDR3 nucleotide sequence: TGTGCCTGGCCAAGAACACAGGGGGCCGCGGAAAAACTGTTTTTT. It codes for CAWPRTQGAAEKLFF.

The sample holds one count of this clone. V usage is TRBV29-1 and J usage is TRBJ2-7, with TRBD2 matching 7 bases. Germline CDR1 reads SQVTM; CDR2 reads ANQGSEA. This CDR3 has 16 residues. Germline trimming cut 1 base from V and 4 bases from J; bases unmatched to any gene: 13. The CDR3 is CSVEVRSGGRGYEQYF. The CDR3 coding sequence is TGCAGCGTTGAAGTTCGGAGCGGCGGGAGAGGTTACGAGCAGTACTTC.

The chain combines TRBV29-1 with TRBJ2-7; 10 bases are shared with TRBD2. The CDR3 is 12 residues long. Germline CDR1 reads SQVTM; CDR2 reads ANQGSEA. Germline trimming cut 6 bases from V and 3 bases from J; bases unmatched to any gene: 2. The CDR3 protein is CSVLAGVYEQYF. In DNA, the CDR3 is TGCAGCGTGCTAGCGGGAGTCTACGAGCAGTACTTC.